Sequencing of this T cell receptor beta chain was carried out in a study of vaccination effects on CD4 cells after COVID-19. Whole-study context: Ahead of sequencing, the ViraFEST assay grew antigen-specific CD4+ T cells using viral peptide pools. Study conclusions and caveats: Clones of infection and vaccine origin contracted markedly late after vaccination.

V lost 4 bases and J 3 bases, leaving 12 bases between the germline ends. The CDR3 contains 14 residues. The germline V gene encodes CDR1 SGDLS and CDR2 YYNGEE. With respect to this clone: Its matching antigen is unknown. In the same sample, other DNA sequences code for this CDR3.

Culturing for around ten days preceded CD4+ T cell isolation. Either the BNT162b2 or mRNA-1273 vaccine was given to participants in two doses. Days 3 and 7 were when half the medium was replaced with IL-2 medium. The protocol was immunoSEQ multiplex PCR, while the TCRdb copy is restricted to in-frame clones and leaves out a portion. The sample holds about 73,000 clones, roughly 75% seen once. The sequencing here drew on CD4+ T cells from PBMCs cultured without peptide, taken after COVID-19 vaccination. This sequence joins TRBV9 and TRBJ2-3, with a tentative D call TRBD2 (6 bases). The source of this sequence is a human donor who received a COVID-19 vaccine. The CDR3 is CASSPGGGTDTQYF. For the CDR3, the DNA is TGTGCCAGCAGCCCCGGTGGGGGGACAGATACGCAGTATTTT.